The clone carrying this T cell receptor beta chain was seen only once. Germline and junction disagree at one end, which may indicate a read error. This record belongs to a study of identical twins. TCRdb processed the 5' RACE reads anew with MiXCR; each CDR3 protein has one entry. The sample consists of roughly 710,000 distinct CDR3 sequences, 5.5% to 6.5% of them appearing once. Input material: naive T cells sorted from blood. The TCR sequence derives from a man aged 18 to 30 in good health.

CDR3 residues: CASSPQKTVETRYF. CDR3 DNA: TGTGCCAGCAGTCCGCAAAAGACTGTAGAGACCCGGTACTTC. The chain has TRBV27 and TRBJ2-5; D is ambiguous. Germline V gene data show CDR1 as MNHEY and CDR2 as SMNVEV (reference sequence). The length of the CDR3 is 14 residues.